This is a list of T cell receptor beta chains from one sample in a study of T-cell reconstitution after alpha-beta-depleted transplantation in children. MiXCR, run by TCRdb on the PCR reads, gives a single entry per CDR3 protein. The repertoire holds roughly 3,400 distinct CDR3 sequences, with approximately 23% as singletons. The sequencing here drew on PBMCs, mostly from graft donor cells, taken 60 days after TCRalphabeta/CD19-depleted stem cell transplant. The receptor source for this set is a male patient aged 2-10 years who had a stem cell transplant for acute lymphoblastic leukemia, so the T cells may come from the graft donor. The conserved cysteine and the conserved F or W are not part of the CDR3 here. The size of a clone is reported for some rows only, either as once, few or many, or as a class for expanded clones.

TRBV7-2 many ASSLPDPSSGANVLT
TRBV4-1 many ASSQILIKVVSSYEQY
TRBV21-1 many ASSFRERGEAEKLTYNEQF
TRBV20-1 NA SARGDTGTGYEQY
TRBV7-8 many ASSPSWREVTGELF
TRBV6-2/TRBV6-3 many ASSYSAFPPNTEAF
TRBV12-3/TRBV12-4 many ASIASGEQY
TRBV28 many ASSWGPPYEQY
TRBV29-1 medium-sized SVRGQGEQPQH
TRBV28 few ASSLYAEPGNTEAF
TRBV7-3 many ASSLNKAAGDEQF
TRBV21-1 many ASSKADRGRDQPQH
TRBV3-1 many ASSPVGSTYGYT
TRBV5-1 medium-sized ASSSLPGTGNTIY
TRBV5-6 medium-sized ASSLALGGRDTQY
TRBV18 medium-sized ASSPWGVSTDTQY
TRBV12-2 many ASRLATGTRSEQY
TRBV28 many ASSPTGRKNTEAF
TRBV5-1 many ASSSGQGAAYSPLH
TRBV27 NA ASTDAPWGNEQF
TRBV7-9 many ASSPEAF
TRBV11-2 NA ASSLRRGETQY
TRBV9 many ASSVEQDDEQF
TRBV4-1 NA ASSQAGGRGSYGYT
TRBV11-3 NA ASSRQGAYEQY
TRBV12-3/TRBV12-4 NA TISLALTGVRAKNIQY
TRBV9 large ASSVRGGESPSDNEQF
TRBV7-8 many ASSPRNRGNQPQH
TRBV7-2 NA ASSLDGTSGHTQY
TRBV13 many ASSLGGLTAFYNEQF
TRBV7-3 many ASSPIIKGLPNEKLF
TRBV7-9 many ASSSTSNTEAF
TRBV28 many ASRSGRASGNNEQF
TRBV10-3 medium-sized AISVGQGFSGNTIY
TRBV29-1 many SVADRFLGEAF
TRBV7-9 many ASSFTGGPTQY
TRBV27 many ASSPLTENYGYT